A single count supports the clone carrying this T cell receptor beta chain. Its antigen is still unknown. The entry originates in a study of a mutant IDH1 vaccine in newly diagnosed glioma. Study information: The study started vaccination 4-6 weeks after radiotherapy alone, or with temozolomide cycles. Patients previously underwent radiotherapy, temozolomide, or both, and most underwent both.

The repertoire was sequenced with immunoSEQ multiplex PCR; TCRdb's copy has only in-frame clones and lacks some. The sample lists about 48,000 clones, roughly 80% occurring once. Noted time point: week 35, safety follow-up. Every vaccine dose comprised 300 ug of mutant IDH1 20-mer peptide plus topical imiquimod. Germline CDR1 reads SEHNR; CDR2 reads FQNEAQ (reference sequence). There are 16 residues in the CDR3. V dropped 1 base and J dropped 0 bases, with 12 bases sitting between them. The source of this sequence is a man aged 40-49 years with glioma. The chain combines TRBV7-9 with TRBJ1-1; D not resolved. The sequencing used PBMCs, collected from a glioma patient whose treatment included an IDH1 peptide vaccine. The CDR3 bases are TGTGCCAGCAGCTTAGGGTCAGGCAAGGTGAACACTGAAGCTTTCTTT. The encoded protein is CASSLGSGKVNTEAFF.